The clone carrying this T cell receptor beta chain was found once. The data belong to a study of blood T cell repertoires in COVID-19. Looking at the study overall: The United States, Italy and Spain supplied acute and convalescent COVID-19 samples.

This CDR3 comprises 13 residues. Germline-derived CDR1 and CDR2 are LGHNT and FRNRAP. Trimming took 4 bases from V and 2 from J, leaving 9 bases between them. Data came from immunoSEQ multiplex PCR; TCRdb stores just in-frame clones and leaves some out. The repertoire includes roughly 86,000 clones, just under 85% of them detected once, and nearly 3.5% sits in the top ten. The sequence was obtained from a man over 45 with acute or convalescent COVID-19. The J gene is TRBJ2-7, the V gene TRBV12-5, with D uncertain. The specimen sequenced was peripheral blood. The CDR3 is CASGSDTTYEQYF. The CDR3 DNA reads TGTGCTAGTGGTTCTGACACGACCTACGAGCAGTACTTC. Using reference TRBV12-5 and TRBJ2-7 for the parts outside the CDR3, the full variable domain is DARVTQTPRHKVTEMGQEVTMRCQPILGHNTVFWYRQTMMQGLELLAYFRNRAPLDDSGMPKDRFSAEMPDATLATLKIQPSEPRDSAVYFCASGSDTTYEQYFGPGTRLTVT.